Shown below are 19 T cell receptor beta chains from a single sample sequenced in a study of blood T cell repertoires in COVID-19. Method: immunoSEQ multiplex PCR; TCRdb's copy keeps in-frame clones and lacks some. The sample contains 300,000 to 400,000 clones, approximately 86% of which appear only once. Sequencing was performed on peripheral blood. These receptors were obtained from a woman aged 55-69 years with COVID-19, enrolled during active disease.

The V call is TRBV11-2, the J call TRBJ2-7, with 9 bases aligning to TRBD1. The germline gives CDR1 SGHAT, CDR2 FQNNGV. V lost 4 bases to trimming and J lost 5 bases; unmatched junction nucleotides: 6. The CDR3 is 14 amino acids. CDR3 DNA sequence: TGTGCCAGCAGCTCCCGGACAGGGGTCCACGAGCAGTACTTC. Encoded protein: CASSSRTGVHEQYF.

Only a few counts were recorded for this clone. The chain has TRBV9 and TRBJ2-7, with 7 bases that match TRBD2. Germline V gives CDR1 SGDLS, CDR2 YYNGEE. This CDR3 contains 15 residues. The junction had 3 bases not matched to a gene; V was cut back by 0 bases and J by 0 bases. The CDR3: CASSVGAGVSYEQYF. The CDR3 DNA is TGTGCCAGCAGCGTAGGGGCGGGGGTCTCCTACGAGCAGTACTTC.

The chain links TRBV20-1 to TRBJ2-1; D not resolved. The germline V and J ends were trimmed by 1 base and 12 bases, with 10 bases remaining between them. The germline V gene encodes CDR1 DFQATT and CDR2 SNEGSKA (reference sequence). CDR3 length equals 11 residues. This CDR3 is CSARGIEWQFF. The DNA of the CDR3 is TGCAGTGCTAGAGGTATAGAGTGGCAGTTCTTC.

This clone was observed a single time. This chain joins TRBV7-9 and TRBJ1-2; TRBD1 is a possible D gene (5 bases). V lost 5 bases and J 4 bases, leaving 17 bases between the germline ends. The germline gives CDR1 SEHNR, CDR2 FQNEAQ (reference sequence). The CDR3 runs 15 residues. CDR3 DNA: TGTGCCAGCAGCCTCCCTCCAGGGAATTCCTATGGCTACACCTTC. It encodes CASSLPPGNSYGYTF.

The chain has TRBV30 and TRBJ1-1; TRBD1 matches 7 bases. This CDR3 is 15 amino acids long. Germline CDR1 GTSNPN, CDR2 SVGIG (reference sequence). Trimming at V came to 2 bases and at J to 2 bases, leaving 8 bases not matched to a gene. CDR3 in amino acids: CAWSKLAGGNTEAFF. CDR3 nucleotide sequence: TGTGCCTGGAGTAAACTGGCAGGGGGAAACACTGAAGCTTTCTTT.

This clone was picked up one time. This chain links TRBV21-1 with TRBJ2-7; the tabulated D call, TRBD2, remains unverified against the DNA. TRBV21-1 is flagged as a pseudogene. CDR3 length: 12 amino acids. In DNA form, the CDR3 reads TGTGCCAGTGGGGCGGGGATCTACGAGCAGTACTTC. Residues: CASGAGIYEQYF.

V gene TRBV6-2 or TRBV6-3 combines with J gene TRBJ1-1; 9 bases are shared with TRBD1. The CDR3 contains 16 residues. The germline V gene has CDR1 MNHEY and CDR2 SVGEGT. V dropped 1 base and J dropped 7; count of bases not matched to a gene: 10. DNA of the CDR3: TGTGCCAGCAGTTACTTAAGGACAGGGGTGAAACTTGAAGCTTTCTTT. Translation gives CASSYLRTGVKLEAFF.

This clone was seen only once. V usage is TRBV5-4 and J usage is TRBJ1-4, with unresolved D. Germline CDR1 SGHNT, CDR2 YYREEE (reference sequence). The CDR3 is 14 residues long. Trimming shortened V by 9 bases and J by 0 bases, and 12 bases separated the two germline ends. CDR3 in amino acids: CATLTRSTNEKLFF. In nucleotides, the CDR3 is TGTGCCACCCTCACGAGATCAACTAATGAAAAACTGTTTTTT.

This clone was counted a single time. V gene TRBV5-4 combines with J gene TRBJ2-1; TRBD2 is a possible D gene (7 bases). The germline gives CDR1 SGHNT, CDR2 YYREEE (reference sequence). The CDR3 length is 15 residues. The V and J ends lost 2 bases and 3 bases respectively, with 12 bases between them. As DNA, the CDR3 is TGTGCCAGCAGCTTAGGGGGGGCGGGCTACAATGAGCAGTTCTTC. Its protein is CASSLGGAGYNEQFF.

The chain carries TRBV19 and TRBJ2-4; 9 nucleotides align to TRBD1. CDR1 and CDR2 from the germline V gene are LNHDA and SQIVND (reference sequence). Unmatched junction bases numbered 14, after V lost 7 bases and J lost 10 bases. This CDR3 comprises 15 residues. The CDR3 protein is CASTGWDRDSYIQYF. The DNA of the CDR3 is TGTGCCAGTACCGGCTGGGACAGGGACTCTTATATTCAGTACTTC.

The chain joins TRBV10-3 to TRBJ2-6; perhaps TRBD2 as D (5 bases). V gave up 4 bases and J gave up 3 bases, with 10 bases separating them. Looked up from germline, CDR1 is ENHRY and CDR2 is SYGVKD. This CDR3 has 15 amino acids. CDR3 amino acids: CAISGGGVGANVLTF. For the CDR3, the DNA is TGTGCCATCAGTGGTGGAGGCGTTGGGGCCAACGTCCTGACTTTC.

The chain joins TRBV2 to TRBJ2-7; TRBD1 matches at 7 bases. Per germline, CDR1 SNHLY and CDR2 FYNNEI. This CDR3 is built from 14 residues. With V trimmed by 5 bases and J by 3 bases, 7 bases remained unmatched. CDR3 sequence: CASSQQGPRYEQYF. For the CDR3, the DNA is TGTGCCAGCAGTCAACAGGGGCCCCGCTACGAGCAGTACTTC.

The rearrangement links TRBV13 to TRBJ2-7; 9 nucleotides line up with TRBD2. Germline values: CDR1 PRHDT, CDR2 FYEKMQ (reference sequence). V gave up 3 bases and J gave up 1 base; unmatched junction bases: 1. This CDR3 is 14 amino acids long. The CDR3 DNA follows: TGTGCCAGCAGCTTTAGCGGGGGTTCCTACGAGCAGTACTTC. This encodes CASSFSGGSYEQYF.

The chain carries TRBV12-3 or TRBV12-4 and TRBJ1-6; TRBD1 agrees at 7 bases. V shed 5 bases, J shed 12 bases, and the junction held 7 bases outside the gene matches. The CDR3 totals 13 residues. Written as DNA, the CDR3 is TGTGCCAGCAGTCCGGACAGGAGGAGACCCCTCCACTTT. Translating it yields CASSPDRRRPLHF.

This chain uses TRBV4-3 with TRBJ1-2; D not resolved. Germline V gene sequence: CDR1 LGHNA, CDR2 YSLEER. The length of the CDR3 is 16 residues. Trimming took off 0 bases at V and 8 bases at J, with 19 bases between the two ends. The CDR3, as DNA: TGCGCCAGCAGCCAAGATCAGGTCGGGGATCTAAACGGCTACACCTTC. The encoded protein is CASSQDQVGDLNGYTF.

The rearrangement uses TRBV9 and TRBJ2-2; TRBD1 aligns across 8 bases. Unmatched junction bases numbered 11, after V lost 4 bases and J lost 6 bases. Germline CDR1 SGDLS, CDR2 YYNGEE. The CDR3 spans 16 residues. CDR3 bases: TGTGCCAGCAGCCCCCGGACAGGGTCGGATGCCGGGGAGCTGTTTTTT. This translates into CASSPRTGSDAGELFF. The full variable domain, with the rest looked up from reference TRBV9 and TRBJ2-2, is DSGVTQTPKHLITATGQRVTLRCSPRSGDLSVYWYQQSLDQGLQFLIQYYNGEERAKGNILERFSAQQFPDLHSELNLSSLELGDSALYFCASSPRTGSDAGELFFGEGSRLTVL.

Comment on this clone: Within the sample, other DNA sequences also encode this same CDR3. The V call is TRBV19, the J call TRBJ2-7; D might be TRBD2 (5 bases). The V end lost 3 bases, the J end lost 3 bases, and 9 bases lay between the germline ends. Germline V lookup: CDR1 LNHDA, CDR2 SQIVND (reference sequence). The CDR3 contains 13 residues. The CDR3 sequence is CASSIGRGYEQYF. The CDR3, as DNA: TGTGCCAGTAGTATCGGACGGGGCTACGAGCAGTACTTC.

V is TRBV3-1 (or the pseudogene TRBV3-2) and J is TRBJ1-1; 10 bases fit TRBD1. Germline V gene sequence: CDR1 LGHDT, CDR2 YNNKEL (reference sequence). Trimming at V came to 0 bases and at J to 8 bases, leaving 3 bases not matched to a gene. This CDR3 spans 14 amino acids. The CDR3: CASSQDWTGGEAFF. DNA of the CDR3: TGTGCCAGCAGCCAAGATTGGACAGGGGGGGAAGCTTTCTTT.

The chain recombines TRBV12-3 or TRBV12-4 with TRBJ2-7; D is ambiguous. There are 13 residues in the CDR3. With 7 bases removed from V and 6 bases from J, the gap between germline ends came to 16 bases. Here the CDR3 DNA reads TGTGCCAGCACCGCTGAATACAGTTTCGAGCAGTACTTC. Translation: CASTAEYSFEQYF.